These T cell receptor beta chains were read from a single sample in a study of blood T cell repertoires in COVID-19. Some clones are missing from TCRdb's copy, which holds only in-frame ones; the method was immunoSEQ multiplex PCR. The data show about 150,000 clones, roughly 90% seen once. The specimen was PBMCs or T cells enriched from blood (not recorded which). The receptors come from a woman aged 40 to 49 who had been exposed to COVID-19. CDR3s include the opening cysteine and the closing phenylalanine or tryptophan. A D gene is named only where the DNA matches it firmly. A clone size is listed for some rows: how often the clone was seen (once, few, many), or a class if it is expanded.

clone size: .; D gene: .; J gene: TRBJ2-2; V gene: TRBV5-5; CDR3 DNA: TGTGCCAGCAGCTTGATCCGGAACACCGGGGAGCTGTTTTTT; CDR3 protein: CASSLIRNTGELFF
clone size: .; D gene: TRBD2; J gene: TRBJ2-3; V gene: TRBV4-1; CDR3 DNA: TGCGCCAGCAGCCCCGGGACTAGCGGGGGAAAGAGAGATACGCAGTATTTT; CDR3 protein: CASSPGTSGGKRDTQYF
clone size: .; D gene: TRBD1; J gene: TRBJ1-1; V gene: TRBV7-9; CDR3 DNA: TGTGCCAGCAGCTTAGTATCCGGGACAGAGGCTTTCTTT; CDR3 protein: CASSLVSGTEAFF
clone size: .; D gene: TRBD1; J gene: TRBJ1-1; V gene: TRBV5-1; CDR3 DNA: TGCGCCAGCAGCTCGCCGGGACAGGGGGCCCGTGAAGCTTTCTTT; CDR3 protein: CASSSPGQGAREAFF
clone size: few; D gene: .; J gene: TRBJ1-2; V gene: TRBV7-9; CDR3 DNA: TGTGCCAGCACCCCCGAGACAGACTATGGCTACACCTTC; CDR3 protein: CASTPETDYGYTF
clone size: .; D gene: TRBD1; J gene: TRBJ1-6; V gene: TRBV28; CDR3 DNA: TGTGCCAGCCTACCGGGACAGTTAGATAATTCACCCCTCCACTTT; CDR3 protein: CASLPGQLDNSPLHF
clone size: few; D gene: .; J gene: TRBJ1-4; V gene: TRBV28; CDR3 DNA: TGTGCCAGCAGTGTTTCAGGGGTTAACTCTAATGAAAAACTGTTTTTT; CDR3 protein: CASSVSGVNSNEKLFF
clone size: .; D gene: .; J gene: TRBJ1-5; V gene: TRBV28; CDR3 DNA: TGTGCCAGCAGGGGGGGACAGCCCCAGCATTTT; CDR3 protein: CASRGGQPQHF
clone size: few; D gene: .; J gene: TRBJ2-1; V gene: TRBV2; CDR3 DNA: TGTGCCACGAGGGGGAATGAGCAGTTCTTC; CDR3 protein: CATRGNEQFF
clone size: once; D gene: .; J gene: TRBJ2-4; V gene: TRBV5-1; CDR3 DNA: TGCGCCAGCAGCTTGGCAAGCACCCTAGCCAAAAACATTCAGTACTTC; CDR3 protein: CASSLASTLAKNIQYF